What follows are 27 T cell receptor beta chains derived from one specimen sequenced in a study of T cell responses to AZD1222 COVID-19 vaccine (dated by TCRdb to the early 2020s). The library was built by means of the immunoSEQ multiplex PCR assay. TCRdb's version of the immuneACCESS table is confined to in-frame rearrangements and falls short of the full clone set. An unresolved V gene accounts for under half of the shortfall where checked; the remainder is of unknown origin. Recorded for this sample are roughly 110,000 clones; around nine tenths of them occurred a single time. The top ten clonotypes cover around 10% of the sample. The time point label for this specimen denotes: baseline before first vaccination. Sequences were derived from peripheral blood, sampled on day 0 of AZD1222 vaccination. These TCRs come from an adult in good health.

CDR3 DNA: TGTGCCAGTAGTATAGGCTGGGGCAATGAGCAGTTCTTC. It translates to CASSIGWGNEQFF. V usage is TRBV19 and J usage is TRBJ2-1; no reliable D call. CDR1 is LNHDA and CDR2 is SQIVND in the germline V gene (reference sequence). V was trimmed by 1 base and J by 6 bases, leaving 7 bases between them. CDR3 length: 13 residues.

This clone showed up just a few times. The CDR3 DNA reads TGTGCCAGCAGTGGACCGGGACTACCTCGTACGAGGGAGCTGTTTTTT. It is translated as CASSGPGLPRTRELFF. The chain employs TRBV6-1 and TRBJ2-2, with 7 bases that match TRBD2. Germline V gene sequence: CDR1 MNHNS, CDR2 SASEGT. The junction had 14 bases not matched to a gene; V was cut back by 4 bases and J by 9 bases. The CDR3 spans 16 residues.

The V gene is TRBV5-1, the J gene TRBJ1-1; 8 nucleotides agree with TRBD1. CDR1 SGHRS and CDR2 YFSETQ come from the germline V gene. This CDR3 is 15 amino acids long. J lost 0 bases, V lost 3 bases, and 4 bases had no gene match. The chain's CDR3 is CASSYDRGLNTEAFF. The CDR3 bases are TGCGCCAGCAGCTATGACAGGGGTTTGAACACTGAAGCTTTCTTT.

This chain uses TRBV19 with TRBJ2-1; TRBD2 matches 8 bases. Germline V gene data show CDR1 as LNHDA and CDR2 as SQIVND (reference sequence). The CDR3 is 16 amino acids. V gave up 3 bases and J gave up 9 bases; unmatched junction bases: 13. The CDR3, as DNA: TGTGCCAGTAGTATCAACCTCTTGGGACTAGTTGGTGAGCAGTTCTTC. As protein: CASSINLLGLVGEQFF.

This sequence joins TRBV5-8 and TRBJ2-5, with 9 bases lining up with TRBD1. Germline assignment: CDR1 SGHTS and CDR2 YDEGEE. Trimming took 5 bases from V and 0 from J; bases not matched to a gene: 5. This CDR3 contains 15 residues. CDR3 in DNA: TGTGCCAGCAGGAGGGACAGGGAGTACCAAGAGACCCAGTACTTC. Encoded protein: CASRRDREYQETQYF.

J is TRBJ2-1 and V is TRBV6-5, with TRBD1 matching over 8 bases. The CDR3 totals 13 residues. Germline loops: CDR1 MNHEY, CDR2 SVGAGI. The junction had 4 bases not matched to a gene; V was cut back by 7 bases and J by 5 bases. In DNA, the CDR3 is TGTGCCAGCATTAGACAGGGGAACAATGAGCAGTTCTTC. Translation: CASIRQGNNEQFF.

J is TRBJ2-1 and V is TRBV7-8; 7 bases line up with TRBD1. Trimming cost V 5 bases and J 5 bases; bases outside gene matches: 3. The CDR3 sequence is 13 residues long. Germline CDR1 SGHVS, CDR2 FQNEAQ. In DNA form, the CDR3 reads TGTGCCAGCAGCATTACAGGGGACAATGAGCAGTTCTTC. The encoded protein is CASSITGDNEQFF.

The chain combines TRBV11-2 with TRBJ2-7; D unclear. V was pared by 5 bases and J by 2 bases, with 13 bases between. In germline, CDR1 is SGHAT, CDR2 FQNNGV. The CDR3 runs 14 residues. Here the CDR3 DNA reads TGTGCCAGCAGCCCTCGGAACGGGCCCTACGAGCAGTACTTC. This sequence encodes CASSPRNGPYEQYF.

The chain combines TRBV28 with TRBJ1-5, with a tentative D call TRBD1 (5 bases). The germline CDR1 and CDR2 sequences are MDHEN and SYDVKM. This CDR3 comprises 15 residues. The V end lost 5 bases, the J end lost 7 bases, and 18 bases lay between the germline ends. CDR3 sequence (DNA): TGTGCCAGCAGTCCCACTAACAGGCTTGGCCAGCCCCAGCATTTT. As protein: CASSPTNRLGQPQHF.

The gene calls are TRBV13 and TRBJ2-6; no clear D. V lost 6 bases, J lost 4 bases, and 7 bases lay in between. Germline-derived CDR1 and CDR2 are PRHDT and FYEKMQ (reference sequence). The CDR3 is 13 amino acids. The CDR3 here is CASRVNGANVLTF. In DNA form, the CDR3 reads TGTGCCAGCAGGGTTAACGGGGCCAACGTCCTGACTTTC.

The chain couples TRBV25-1 to TRBJ1-2; TRBD1 is a possible D gene (5 bases). The CDR3 loop spans 13 amino acids. In germline, CDR1 is MGHDK, CDR2 SYGVNS. V was cut by 7 bases and J by 8 bases, with 17 bases left in between. The CDR3: CASTGGREEGYTF. DNA for the CDR3: TGTGCCAGCACCGGGGGTCGTGAGGAGGGCTACACCTTC.

The rearrangement links TRBV7-2 to TRBJ1-4; 8 bases map to TRBD1. The J segment lost 7 bases and the V segment lost 4 bases, leaving 5 bases of the junction unmatched. CDR1 SGHTA and CDR2 FQGNSA come from the germline V gene. The CDR3 consists of 14 residues. This chain's CDR3 is CASSYGQGVEKLFF. CDR3 bases: TGTGCCAGCAGCTACGGACAGGGTGTTGAAAAACTGTTTTTT. Complete variable domain (other parts from reference TRBV7-2 and TRBJ1-4): GAGVSQSPSNKVTEKGKDVELRCDPISGHTALYWYRQSLGQGLEFLIYFQGNSAPDKSGLPSDRFSAERTGGSVSTLTIQRTQQEDSAVYLCASSYGQGVEKLFFGSGTQLSVL.

This rearrangement joins TRBV19 to TRBJ1-1; 7 positions match TRBD1. This CDR3 spans 15 amino acids. The trim removed 6 bases at V and 0 bases at J, leaving 7 bases unmatched. Germline V CDR1 and CDR2: LNHDA, SQIVND (reference sequence). As DNA, the CDR3 is TGTGCCAGTAGCTTCCGGGACAGCATGAACACTGAAGCTTTCTTT. Residues: CASSFRDSMNTEAFF. The full variable domain, completed using reference TRBV19 and TRBJ1-1, is DGGITQSPKYLFRKEGQNVTLSCEQNLNHDAMYWYRQDPGQGLRLIYYSQIVNDFQKGDIAEGYSVSREKKESFPLTVTSAQKNPTAFYLCASSFRDSMNTEAFFGQGTRLTVV.

This clone was observed a single time. V gene TRBV19 combines with J gene TRBJ2-1; TRBD1 agrees at 7 bases. V gave up 0 bases and J gave up 6 bases; unmatched junction bases: 8. The CDR3 spans 16 residues. Germline CDR1 LNHDA, CDR2 SQIVND (reference sequence). As DNA, the CDR3 is TGTGCCAGTAGTATAGAAGGTAGGGGGCGCGGCAATGAGCAGTTCTTC. Translated: CASSIEGRGRGNEQFF. The full variable domain, with the rest looked up from reference TRBV19 and TRBJ2-1, is DGGITQSPKYLFRKEGQNVTLSCEQNLNHDAMYWYRQDPGQGLRLIYYSQIVNDFQKGDIAEGYSVSREKKESFPLTVTSAQKNPTAFYLCASSIEGRGRGNEQFFGPGTRLTVL.

The rearrangement joins TRBV5-4 to TRBJ1-2; weak D call: TRBD1 (6 bases). This CDR3 contains 13 residues. Germline values: CDR1 SGHNT, CDR2 YYREEE (reference sequence). The ends were cut back, 3 bases at V and 7 bases at J, with 13 bases in the middle. The DNA for the CDR3 is TGTGCCAGCAGCTCGGCGGACAGAGGTGGCTACACCTTC. It specifies CASSSADRGGYTF.

This chain joins TRBV6-6 and TRBJ1-4; D gene unclear. Trimming removed 7 bases at V and 5 bases at J, with 8 bases between. The germline gives CDR1 MNHNY, CDR2 SVGAGI (reference sequence). The CDR3 has 12 residues. The CDR3 sequence: CASTGSNEKLFF. CDR3 coding DNA: TGTGCCAGCACTGGGTCGAATGAAAAACTGTTTTTT.

The rearrangement links TRBV28 to TRBJ2-5, with 11 nucleotides matching TRBD2. This CDR3 comprises 15 residues. Germline V gene lookup returns CDR1 MDHEN and CDR2 SYDVKM. V was clipped by 7 bases and J by 5 bases; unmatched bases: 9. The chain's CDR3 is CASTDRSGREETQYF. In DNA, the CDR3 is TGTGCCAGCACCGACCGTAGCGGGAGGGAGGAGACCCAGTACTTC.

J is TRBJ2-3 and V is TRBV19; D possibly corresponds to TRBD2 (6 bases). The CDR3 covers 15 residues. Germline V gene data show CDR1 as LNHDA and CDR2 as SQIVND (reference sequence). The germline V and J ends were trimmed by 3 bases and 4 bases, with 14 bases remaining between them. The CDR3 region has the DNA TGTGCCAGTAGTATTGACGGGAGCGGCGCAGATACGCAGTATTTT. Residues: CASSIDGSGADTQYF.

This chain links TRBV3-1 (or the pseudogene TRBV3-2) with TRBJ2-1, with D uncertain. The CDR3 loop spans 15 amino acids. With 4 bases removed from V and 3 bases from J, the gap between germline ends came to 13 bases. The germline V gene encodes CDR1 LGHDT and CDR2 YNNKEL (reference sequence). CDR3 nucleotides: TGTGCCAGCAGCCCCCTTTCCTCGGACTACAATGAGCAGTTCTTC. Translated, it gives CASSPLSSDYNEQFF.

This clone has a single count. The chain recombines TRBV7-2 with TRBJ1-1; D possibly corresponds to TRBD1 (6 bases). Germline CDR1 SGHTA, CDR2 FQGNSA. This CDR3 contains 14 residues. Trimming shortened V by 4 bases and J by 0 bases, and 9 bases separated the two germline ends. CDR3 DNA sequence: TGTGCCAGCAGCTCGGGACACCTGAACACTGAAGCTTTCTTT. This gives the protein CASSSGHLNTEAFF.

The chain links TRBV19 to TRBJ1-1, with D maybe TRBD1 (5 bases). Germline V gene lookup returns CDR1 LNHDA and CDR2 SQIVND (reference sequence). This CDR3 contains 13 residues. V lost 5 bases, J lost 1 base, and 8 bases lay in between. Here the CDR3 reads CASSGRENTEAFF. The DNA of the CDR3 is TGTGCCAGTAGTGGCAGGGAGAACACTGAAGCTTTCTTT.

V is TRBV29-1 and J is TRBJ2-1; unclear D gene. Trimming removed 7 bases from V and 5 bases from J, with 18 bases in between. Germline V gene sequence: CDR1 SQVTM, CDR2 ANQGSEA. The CDR3 runs 14 residues. DNA of the CDR3: TGCAGCGGCAGGAATAGGGATGTCCACAATGAGCAGTTCTTC. It specifies CSGRNRDVHNEQFF.

The rearrangement links TRBV19 to TRBJ2-1; D gene ambiguous. Germline values: CDR1 LNHDA, CDR2 SQIVND (reference sequence). The CDR3 is made up of 11 amino acids. Between the trimmed V and J ends, which lost 6 bases and 4 bases, there was a span of 4 bases. The CDR3 protein is CASSSYNEQFF. The CDR3 DNA reads TGTGCCAGTAGCAGTTACAATGAGCAGTTCTTC.

CDR3 residues: CASRLQGGHEQYF. CDR3 in DNA: TGTGCCAGCAGGCTTCAGGGGGGACACGAGCAGTACTTC. The chain employs TRBV12-3 or TRBV12-4 and TRBJ2-7; perhaps TRBD1 as D (7 bases). CDR3 length: 13 amino acids. V lost 6 bases, J lost 5 bases, and 14 bases lay in between.

The chain carries TRBV12-3 or TRBV12-4 and TRBJ1-1; a weak D match, TRBD1 (5 bases). The CDR3 sequence is 13 residues long. V lost 3 bases, J lost 1 base, and 6 bases lay in between. Written as DNA, the CDR3 is TGTGCCAGCAGTTTTCAGGGGAACACTGAAGCTTTCTTT. It translates to CASSFQGNTEAFF.

This chain joins TRBV2 and TRBJ1-5, with 7 bases aligning to TRBD1. The CDR3 loop spans 15 amino acids. V was clipped by 8 bases and J by 3 bases; unmatched bases: 10. Looked up from germline, CDR1 is SNHLY and CDR2 is FYNNEI. CDR3 region: CASDVQGQNNQPQHF. CDR3 DNA sequence: TGTGCCAGCGACGTCCAGGGACAGAACAATCAGCCCCAGCATTTT.

This rearrangement joins TRBV19 to TRBJ2-7, with 10 nucleotides matching TRBD1. CDR1 and CDR2 (germline): LNHDA, SQIVND (reference sequence). The trim removed 4 bases at V and 2 bases at J, leaving 8 bases unmatched. This CDR3 region has 16 residues. The CDR3 sequence is CASSTTGGKGTYEQYF. DNA of the CDR3: TGTGCCAGTAGTACGACAGGGGGCAAAGGGACCTACGAGCAGTACTTC.